This passage covers 13 T cell receptor beta chains from one sample sequenced in a study of blood T cell repertoires in COVID-19. The protocol was immunoSEQ multiplex PCR, while the TCRdb copy is restricted to in-frame clones and leaves out a portion. The sample lists some 240,000 clones, around 86% seen once, with 4.5% to 5.5% in the top ten. Sequencing was performed on peripheral blood. These receptors all come from a woman between 65 and 79 years old with COVID-19, enrolled during active disease.

The rearrangement links TRBV16 to TRBJ2-3; the D gene is possibly TRBD2 (6 bases). This CDR3 comprises 12 residues. Trimming removed 5 bases at V and 3 bases at J, with 6 bases between. The germline V gene encodes CDR1 KGHSY and CDR2 FQNENV. The CDR3 DNA follows: TGTGCCAGCAGCGGGAGGACAGATACGCAGTATTTT. The encoded protein is CASSGRTDTQYF. Supplemented by reference TRBV16 and TRBJ2-3, the full variable domain reads GEEVAQTPKHLVRGEGQKAKLYCAPIKGHSYVFWYQQVLKNEFKFLISFQNENVFDETGMPKERFSAKCLPNSPCSLEIQATKLEDSAVYFCASSGRTDTQYFGPGTRLTVL.

This clone was seen only once. In nucleotides, the CDR3 is TGTGCCAGCAGTTACTCGAAGGACAGGGACTACGAGCAGTACTTC. Translation: CASSYSKDRDYEQYF. V and J are TRBV6-6 and TRBJ2-7; 8 bases agree with TRBD1. Germline lookup yields CDR1 MNHNY and CDR2 SVGAGI (reference sequence). The CDR3 totals 15 residues. V trimming: 0 bases; J trimming: 3 bases; junction bases outside the gene matches: 4.

The CDR3 nucleotides are TGTGCCAGCAGCTTACAGACAGGGACTGAAGCTTTCTTT. It is translated as CASSLQTGTEAFF. V gene TRBV7-2 combines with J gene TRBJ1-1; 7 bases map to TRBD1. The germline CDR1 and CDR2 sequences are SGHTA and FQGNSA. The CDR3 has 13 amino acids. The J segment lost 5 bases and the V segment lost 2 bases, leaving 2 bases of the junction unmatched.

This clone showed up just a few times. This chain uses TRBV25-1 with TRBJ1-2; no firm D call. The CDR3 spans 11 residues. Germline V gives CDR1 MGHDK, CDR2 SYGVNS. Between the trimmed V and J ends, which lost 1 base and 9 bases, there was a span of 6 bases. The CDR3 loop reads CASSEFPRYTF. CDR3 DNA: TGTGCCAGCAGTGAATTCCCTCGCTACACCTTC.

V is TRBV7-8 and J is TRBJ2-3; 15 positions agree with TRBD2. J was trimmed by 1 base and V by 5 bases; bases with no gene match: 10. Germline V gene sequence: CDR1 SGHVS, CDR2 FQNEAQ. This CDR3 is 19 amino acids long. CDR3 sequence: CASSPGLAGGELGTDTQYF. CDR3 in DNA: TGTGCCAGCAGCCCGGGACTAGCGGGAGGAGAATTGGGCACAGATACGCAGTATTTT. Full variable domain (outside the CDR3, taken from reference TRBV7-8 and TRBJ2-3): GAGVSQSPRYKVAKRGQDVALRCDPISGHVSLFWYQQALGQGPEFLTYFQNEAQLDKSGLPSDRFFAERPEGSVSTLKIQRTQQEDSAVYLCASSPGLAGGELGTDTQYFGPGTRLTVL.

This chain joins TRBV5-1 and TRBJ1-4; D is undetermined. Germline CDR1 reads SGHRS; CDR2 reads YFSETQ. The ends were cut back, 4 bases at V and 2 bases at J, with 3 bases in the middle. The CDR3 totals 12 residues. The CDR3 nucleotides are TGCGCCAGCAGCCTTACTAATGAAAAACTGTTTTTT. It encodes CASSLTNEKLFF.

This sequence joins TRBV5-3 and TRBJ2-7; D call uncertain. TRBV5-3 is placed among ORFs of uncertain function. This CDR3 is 13 amino acids long. The V end lost 4 bases, the J end lost 0 bases, and 8 bases lay between the germline ends. CDR3 sequence (DNA): TGTGCCAGAAGCCCTCCGAGCTCCTACGAGCAGTACTTC. This sequence encodes CARSPPSSYEQYF.

This clone was seen once. This rearrangement joins TRBV9 to TRBJ1-2; 8 nucleotides line up with TRBD1. This CDR3 contains 16 residues. V dropped 4 bases and J dropped 2; count of bases not matched to a gene: 10. CDR1 is SGDLS, CDR2 YYNGEE, per germline. CDR3 DNA sequence: TGTGCCAGCAGCATCAGGACAGGGTTGGGAAACTATGGCTACACCTTC. Its translation is CASSIRTGLGNYGYTF.

This chain links TRBV7-2 with TRBJ2-3; unclear D gene. Trimming took off 5 bases at V and 8 bases at J, with 14 bases between the two ends. In germline, CDR1 is SGHTA, CDR2 FQGNSA. The CDR3 is made up of 13 amino acids. CDR3 coding DNA: TGTGCCAGCAGCCCCCAATCCACGGGTACGCAGTATTTT. Its protein is CASSPQSTGTQYF.

This clone has just one count. The CDR3 here is CSTTLGLATDTQYF. The CDR3 bases are TGCAGCACCACTTTGGGTCTAGCTACCGATACGCAGTATTTT. The gene calls are TRBV29-1 and TRBJ2-3; tentative D call: TRBD2 (5 bases). The length of the CDR3 is 14 residues. Trimming stripped 8 bases from V and 6 bases from J, with 21 bases between. Germline CDR1 is SQVTM and CDR2 is ANQGSEA.

The V call is TRBV5-1, the J call TRBJ2-7, with D maybe TRBD1 (6 bases). The CDR3 covers 15 residues. Trimming pared 4 bases from V and 7 bases from J, leaving 21 bases between. The germline gives CDR1 SGHRS, CDR2 YFSETQ. CDR3 sequence: CASSPAAQGIGEQYF. CDR3 DNA: TGCGCCAGCAGCCCGGCGGCGCAGGGGATCGGGGAGCAGTACTTC. Together with reference TRBV5-1 and TRBJ2-7, the CDR3 gives the full variable domain: KAGVTQTPRYLIKTRGQQVTLSCSPISGHRSVSWYQQTPGQGLQFLFEYFSETQRNKGNFPGRFSGRQFSNSRSEMNVSTLELGDSALYLCASSPAAQGIGEQYFGPGTRLTVT.

The chain employs TRBV5-6 and TRBJ2-7, with 10 bases that match TRBD2. V shed 0 bases and J 3 bases; nucleotides not matched to a gene: 12. CDR1 SGHDT and CDR2 YYEEEE come from the germline V gene. The CDR3 spans 18 residues. CDR3 nucleotide sequence: TGTGCCAGCAGCTTGGCAGGACATGCTAGCGGGAGATTCTACGAGCAGTACTTC. Translating it yields CASSLAGHASGRFYEQYF. The variable domain in full, with the rest retrieved from reference TRBV5-6 and TRBJ2-7, is DAGVTQSPTHLIKTRGQQVTLRCSPKSGHDTVSWYQQALGQGPQFIFQYYEEEERQRGNFPDRFSGHQFPNYSSELNVNALLLGDSALYLCASSLAGHASGRFYEQYFGPGTRLTVT.

V and J are TRBV27 and TRBJ1-2; D possibly corresponds to TRBD1 (6 bases). This CDR3 is 14 amino acids long. Trimming cost V 6 bases and J 4 bases, with 15 bases left between them. The germline gives CDR1 MNHEY, CDR2 SMNVEV (reference sequence). The CDR3 spells CASSRTGNIYGYTF. The CDR3 nucleotides are TGTGCCAGCAGCCGAACAGGGAATATCTATGGCTACACCTTC.